The entry below describes one T cell receptor beta chain. The germline V and J ends were trimmed by 0 bases and 4 bases, with 15 bases remaining between them. Germline assignment: CDR1 ENHRY and CDR2 SYGVKD. The CDR3 sequence is 16 residues long. The record originates from a study of blood T cell repertoires in COVID-19. Whole-study context: T cells, B-cell-depleted T cells, or PBMCs provided the cDNA or gDNA that served as material.

TCRdb keeps only in-frame clones here, not all; method: immunoSEQ multiplex PCR. This sample has roughly 380,000 clones; 85% occur once, and the top ten carry more than 3%. Sample: peripheral blood. This receptor was identified in a woman aged 18-29 years with acute or convalescent COVID-19. V and J are TRBV10-3 and TRBJ1-2; D is uncertain. CDR3 DNA sequence: TGTGCCATCAGTGAGTCCGGGAGTCAGGTCGCCTATGGCTACACCTTC. The encoded protein is CAISESGSQVAYGYTF.